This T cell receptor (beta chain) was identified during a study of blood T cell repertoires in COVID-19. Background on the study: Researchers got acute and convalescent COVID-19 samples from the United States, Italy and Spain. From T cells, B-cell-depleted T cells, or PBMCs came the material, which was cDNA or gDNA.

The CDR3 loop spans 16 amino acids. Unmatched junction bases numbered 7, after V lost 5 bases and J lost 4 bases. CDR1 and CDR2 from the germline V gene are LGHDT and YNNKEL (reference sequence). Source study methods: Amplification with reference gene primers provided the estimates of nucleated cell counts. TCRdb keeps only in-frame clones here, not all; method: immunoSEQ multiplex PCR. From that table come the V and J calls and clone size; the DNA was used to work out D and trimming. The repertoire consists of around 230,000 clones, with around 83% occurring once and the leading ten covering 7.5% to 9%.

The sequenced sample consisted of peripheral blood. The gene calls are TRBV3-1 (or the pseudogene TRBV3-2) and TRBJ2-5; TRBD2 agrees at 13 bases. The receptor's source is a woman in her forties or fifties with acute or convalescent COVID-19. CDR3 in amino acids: CASSSRGLAGRETQYF. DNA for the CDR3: TGTGCCAGCAGCTCAAGGGGACTAGCGGGAAGAGAGACCCAGTACTTC.